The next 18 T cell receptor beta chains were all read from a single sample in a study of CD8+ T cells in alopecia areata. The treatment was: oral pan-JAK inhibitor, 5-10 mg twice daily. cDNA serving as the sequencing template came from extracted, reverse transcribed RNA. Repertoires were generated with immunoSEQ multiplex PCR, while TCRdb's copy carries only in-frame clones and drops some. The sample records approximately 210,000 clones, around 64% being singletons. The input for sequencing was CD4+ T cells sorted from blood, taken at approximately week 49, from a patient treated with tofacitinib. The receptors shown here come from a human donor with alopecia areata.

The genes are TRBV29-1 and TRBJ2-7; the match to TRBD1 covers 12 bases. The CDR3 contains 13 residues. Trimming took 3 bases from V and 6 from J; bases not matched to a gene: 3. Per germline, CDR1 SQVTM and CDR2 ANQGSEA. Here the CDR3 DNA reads TGCAGCGTTGAGGGACAGGGGGCCGTCGAGCAGTACTTC. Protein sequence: CSVEGQGAVEQYF.

CDR3 sequence (DNA): TGCAGCGCCGGGACAATGAACACTGAAGCTTTCTTT. As protein: CSAGTMNTEAFF. This rearrangement joins TRBV29-1 to TRBJ1-1; D may be TRBD1 (6 bases). In germline, CDR1 is SQVTM, CDR2 ANQGSEA. This CDR3 is built from 12 residues. Trimming took off 7 bases at V and 0 bases at J, with 9 bases between the two ends.

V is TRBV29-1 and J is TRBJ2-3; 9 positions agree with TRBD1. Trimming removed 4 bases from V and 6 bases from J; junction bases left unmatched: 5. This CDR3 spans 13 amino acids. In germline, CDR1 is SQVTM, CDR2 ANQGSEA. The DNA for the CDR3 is TGCAGCGTTGCCCCAGGGACAGGGGATACGCAGTATTTT. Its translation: CSVAPGTGDTQYF.

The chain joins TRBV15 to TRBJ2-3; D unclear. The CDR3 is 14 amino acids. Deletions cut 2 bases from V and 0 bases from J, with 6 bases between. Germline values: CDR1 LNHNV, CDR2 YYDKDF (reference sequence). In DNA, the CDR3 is TGTGCCACCAGCAGACCTTCTAGCACAGATACGCAGTATTTT. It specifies CATSRPSSTDTQYF.

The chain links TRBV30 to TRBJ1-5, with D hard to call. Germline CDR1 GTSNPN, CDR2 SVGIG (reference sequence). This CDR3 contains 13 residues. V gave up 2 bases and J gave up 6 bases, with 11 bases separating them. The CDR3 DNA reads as TGTGCCTGGAGTATGCGGTGGGGTCAGCCCCAGCATTTT. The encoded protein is CAWSMRWGQPQHF.

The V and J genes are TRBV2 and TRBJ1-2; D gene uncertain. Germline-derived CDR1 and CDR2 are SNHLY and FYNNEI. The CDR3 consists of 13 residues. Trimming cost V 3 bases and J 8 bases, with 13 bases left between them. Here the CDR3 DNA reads TGTGCCAGCAGTGAGGGCCTATCGTTGGGCTACACCTTC. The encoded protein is CASSEGLSLGYTF.

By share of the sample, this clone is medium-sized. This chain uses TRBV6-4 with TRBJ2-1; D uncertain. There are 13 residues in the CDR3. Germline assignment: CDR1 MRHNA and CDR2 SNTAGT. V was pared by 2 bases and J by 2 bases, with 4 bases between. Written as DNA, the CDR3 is TGTGCCAGCAGTGACAGGGCCTACAATGAGCAGTTCTTC. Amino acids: CASSDRAYNEQFF.

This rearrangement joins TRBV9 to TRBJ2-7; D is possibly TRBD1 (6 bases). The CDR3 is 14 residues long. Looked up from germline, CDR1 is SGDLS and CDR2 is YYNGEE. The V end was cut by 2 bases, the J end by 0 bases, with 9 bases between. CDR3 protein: CASSVQDSSYEQYF. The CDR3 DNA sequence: TGTGCCAGCAGCGTTCAGGACAGCTCCTACGAGCAGTACTTC.

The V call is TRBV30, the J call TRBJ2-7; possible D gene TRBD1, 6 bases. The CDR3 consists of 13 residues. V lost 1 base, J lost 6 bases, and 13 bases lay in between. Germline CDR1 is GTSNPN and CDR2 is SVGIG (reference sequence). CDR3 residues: CAWSDRESGEQYF. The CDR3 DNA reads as TGTGCCTGGAGTGACAGGGAGTCTGGCGAGCAGTACTTC.

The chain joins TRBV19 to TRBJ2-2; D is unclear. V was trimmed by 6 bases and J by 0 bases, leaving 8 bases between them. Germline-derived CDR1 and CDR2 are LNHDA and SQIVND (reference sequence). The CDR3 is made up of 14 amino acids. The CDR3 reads CASRITPNTGELFF. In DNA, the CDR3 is TGTGCCAGTAGGATAACCCCGAACACCGGGGAGCTGTTTTTT. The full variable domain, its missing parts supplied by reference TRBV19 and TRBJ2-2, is DGGITQSPKYLFRKEGQNVTLSCEQNLNHDAMYWYRQDPGQGLRLIYYSQIVNDFQKGDIAEGYSVSREKKESFPLTVTSAQKNPTAFYLCASRITPNTGELFFGEGSRLTVL.

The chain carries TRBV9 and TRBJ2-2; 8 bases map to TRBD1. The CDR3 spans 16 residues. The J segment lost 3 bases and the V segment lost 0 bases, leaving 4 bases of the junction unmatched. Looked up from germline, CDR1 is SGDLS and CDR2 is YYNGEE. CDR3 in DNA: TGTGCCAGCAGCGTAGCCCAGGGGGCGGACACCGGGGAGCTGTTTTTT. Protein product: CASSVAQGADTGELFF.

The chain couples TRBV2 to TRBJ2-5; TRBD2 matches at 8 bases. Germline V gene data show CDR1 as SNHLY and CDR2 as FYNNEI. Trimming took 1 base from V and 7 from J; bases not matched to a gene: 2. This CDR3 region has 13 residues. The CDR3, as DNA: TGTGCCAGCAGTGAAGGTCGGGAGGGGACCCAGTACTTC. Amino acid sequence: CASSEGREGTQYF.

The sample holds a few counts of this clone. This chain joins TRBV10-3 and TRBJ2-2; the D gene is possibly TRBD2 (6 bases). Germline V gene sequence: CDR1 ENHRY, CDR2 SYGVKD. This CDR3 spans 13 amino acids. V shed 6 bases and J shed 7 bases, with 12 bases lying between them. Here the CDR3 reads CAIRGGEDGELFF. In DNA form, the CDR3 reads TGTGCCATCAGAGGCGGGGAAGACGGGGAGCTGTTTTTT.

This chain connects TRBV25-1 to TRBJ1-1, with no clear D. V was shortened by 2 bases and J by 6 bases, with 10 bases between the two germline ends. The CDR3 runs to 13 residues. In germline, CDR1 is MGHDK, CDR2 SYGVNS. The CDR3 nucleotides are TGTGCCAGCAGTGAACAGTTTTCGGCTGAAGCTTTCTTT. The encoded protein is CASSEQFSAEAFF.

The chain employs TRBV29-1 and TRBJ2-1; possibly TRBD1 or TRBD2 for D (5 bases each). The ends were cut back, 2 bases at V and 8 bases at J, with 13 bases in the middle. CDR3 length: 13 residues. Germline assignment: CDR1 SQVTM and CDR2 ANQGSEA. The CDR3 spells CSVERDRFDEQFF. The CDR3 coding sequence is TGCAGCGTTGAAAGGGACCGGTTCGATGAGCAGTTCTTC.

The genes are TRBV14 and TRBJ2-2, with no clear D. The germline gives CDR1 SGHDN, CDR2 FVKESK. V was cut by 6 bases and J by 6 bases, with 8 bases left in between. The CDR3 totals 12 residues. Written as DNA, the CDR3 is TGTGCCAGCAGTGCCGGGTCCGGGGAGCTGTTTTTT. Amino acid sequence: CASSAGSGELFF.

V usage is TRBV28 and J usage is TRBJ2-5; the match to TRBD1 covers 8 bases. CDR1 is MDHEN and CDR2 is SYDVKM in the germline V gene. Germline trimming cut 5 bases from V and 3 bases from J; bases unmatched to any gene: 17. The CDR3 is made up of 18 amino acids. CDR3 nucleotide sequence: TGTGCCAGCAGTCCCCCGAGACAGGGGAGCCGGGGGAAAGAGACCCAGTACTTC. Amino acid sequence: CASSPPRQGSRGKETQYF.

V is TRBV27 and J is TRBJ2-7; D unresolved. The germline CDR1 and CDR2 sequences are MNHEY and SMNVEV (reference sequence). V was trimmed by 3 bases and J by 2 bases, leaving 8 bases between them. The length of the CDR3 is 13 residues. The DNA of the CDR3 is TGTGCCAGCAGTTTTCGCGGAGCCTACGAGCAGTACTTC. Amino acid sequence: CASSFRGAYEQYF.